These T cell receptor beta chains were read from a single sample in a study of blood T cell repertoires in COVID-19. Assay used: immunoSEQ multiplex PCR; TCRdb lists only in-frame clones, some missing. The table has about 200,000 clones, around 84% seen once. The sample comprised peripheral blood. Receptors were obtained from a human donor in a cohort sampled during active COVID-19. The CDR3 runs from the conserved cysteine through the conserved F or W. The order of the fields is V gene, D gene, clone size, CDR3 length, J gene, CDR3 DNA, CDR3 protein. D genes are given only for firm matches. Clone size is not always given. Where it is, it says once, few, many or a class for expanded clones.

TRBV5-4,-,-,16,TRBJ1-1,TGTGCCAGCAGCTTACCAGGGAGGAAGTCGAACACTGAAGCTTTCTTT,CASSLPGRKSNTEAFF
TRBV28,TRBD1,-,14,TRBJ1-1,TGTGCCAGCAGCTTAACAGGGGCCCACACTGAAGCTTTCTTT,CASSLTGAHTEAFF
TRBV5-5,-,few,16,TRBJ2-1,TGTGCCAGCAGCTTGGATGGCAGTGGAGCCTACAATGAGCAGTTCTTC,CASSLDGSGAYNEQFF
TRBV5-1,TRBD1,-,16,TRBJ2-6,TGCGCCAGCAGCTTGTCCGGGACAGCTGGGGCCAACGTCCTGACTTTC,CASSLSGTAGANVLTF
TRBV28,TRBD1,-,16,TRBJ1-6,TGTGCCAGCAGTTTAGCCCGGACAGGGAGAGGCCCACCCCTCCACTTT,CASSLARTGRGPPLHF
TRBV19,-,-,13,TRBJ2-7,TGTGCCAGTAGTATCTTCCACAGGGCCGAGCAGTACTTC,CASSIFHRAEQYF
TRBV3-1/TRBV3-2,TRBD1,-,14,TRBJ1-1,TGTGCCAGCAGCCGACAGGGGGCGGACACTGAAGCTTTCTTT,CASSRQGADTEAFF
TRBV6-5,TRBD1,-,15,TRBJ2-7,TGTGCCAGCAGTTCCGGGACAGGGAGCTCCTACGAGCAGTACTTC,CASSSGTGSSYEQYF
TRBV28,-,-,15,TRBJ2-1,TGTGCCAGCAGTTTGGGAGGACAGGCCCACAATGAGCAGTTCTTC,CASSLGGQAHNEQFF
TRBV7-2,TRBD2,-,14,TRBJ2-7,TGTGCCAGCGGATTCTCGCGGGAGGGCCACGAGCAGTACTTC,CASGFSREGHEQYF
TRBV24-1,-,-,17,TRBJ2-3,TGTGCCACCAGTGATCCCTTGCGCGCGGGGAGCACAGATACGCAGTATTTT,CATSDPLRAGSTDTQYF
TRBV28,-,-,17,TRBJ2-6,TGTGCCAGCAGCACTACTTCAGGGGAACCTGGGGCCAACGTCCTGACTTTC,CASSTTSGEPGANVLTF
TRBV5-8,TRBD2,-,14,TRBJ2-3,TGTGCCAGCAGCTATGGACTAGTCACAGATACGCAGTATTTT,CASSYGLVTDTQYF
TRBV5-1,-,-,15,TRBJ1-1,TGCGCCAGCAGCGGCGGGGACGGCCGGGGCACTGAAGCTTTCTTT,CASSGGDGRGTEAFF
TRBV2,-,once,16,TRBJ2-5,TGTGCCAGCAGTGAAGGTGGCGGAGGGGTTTCAGAGACCCAGTACTTC,CASSEGGGGVSETQYF